The 25 T cell receptor beta chains below all came from one sample that was sequenced in a study of Ad26.COV2.S vaccination and SARS-CoV-2 variants (dated by TCRdb to the early 2020s). This specimen's treatment or condition label, interpreted: approximately 18 received Ad26.COV2.S at low or high dose, single or two shots; about 5 received placebo; per-sample allocation not given. Repertoires of vaccine and placebo recipients were sequenced from samples taken on day 63 after the first injection. Library preparation employed the immunoSEQ multiplex PCR assay. The table comes from immuneACCESS by way of TCRdb, which keeps in-frame sequences with V and J called. Part of the clones is missing from these tables; in studies checked, under half for an unresolved V gene and the rest for unknown reasons. Within this sample are some 290,000 clones, with about 86% of them counted one time only. Around 2% of the sample goes to the ten largest clones.

Sample: peripheral blood, taken in a trial of Ad26.COV2.S vaccine versus placebo. The receptors shown here come from a person between 18 and 65 years old who received the Ad26.COV2.S COVID-19 vaccine or a placebo.

The rearrangement links TRBV2 to TRBJ1-5; a weak D match, TRBD1 (6 bases). The germline gives CDR1 SNHLY, CDR2 FYNNEI. This CDR3 has 14 residues. Between the trimmed V and J ends, which lost 1 base and 6 bases, there was a span of 10 bases. The CDR3, as DNA: TGTGCCAGCAGTGAAGTAGGGGGGCCTCAGCCCCAGCATTTT. Translated, it gives CASSEVGGPQPQHF.

The CDR3: CASSLATGDNSPLHF. CDR3 nucleotide sequence: TGCGCCAGCAGCCTAGCGACAGGCGATAATTCACCCCTCCACTTT. The gene calls are TRBV5-1 and TRBJ1-6, with a tentative D call TRBD1 (6 bases). Per germline, CDR1 SGHRS and CDR2 YFSETQ. This CDR3 spans 15 amino acids. The V end was cut by 4 bases, the J end by 5 bases, with 13 bases between.

The chain uses TRBV10-3 and TRBJ2-5, with 15 nucleotides matching TRBD2. V trimming: 11 bases; J trimming: 4 bases; junction bases outside the gene matches: 8. Germline assignment: CDR1 ENHRY and CDR2 SYGVKD. This CDR3 comprises 15 residues. The CDR3 loop reads CASRTSGGAGETQYF. The CDR3 region has the DNA TGTGCCTCACGGACTAGCGGGGGGGCTGGAGAGACCCAGTACTTC.

The chain links TRBV5-1 to TRBJ2-1; D is ambiguous. With 5 bases removed from V and 4 bases from J, the gap between germline ends came to 16 bases. The CDR3 is made up of 15 amino acids. Germline V CDR1 and CDR2: SGHRS, YFSETQ. Here the CDR3 reads CASRDDGVLYNEQFF. The CDR3 DNA sequence: TGCGCCAGCAGAGATGATGGGGTGCTTTACAATGAGCAGTTCTTC.

The chain carries TRBV5-1 and TRBJ1-3, with 7 positions matching TRBD1. The CDR3 has 15 amino acids. Per germline, CDR1 SGHRS and CDR2 YFSETQ. Unmatched junction bases numbered 5, after V lost 3 bases and J lost 2 bases. The chain's CDR3 is CASSSMTGPGNTIYF. The CDR3 DNA is TGCGCCAGCAGCTCTATGACAGGGCCTGGAAACACCATATATTTT.

This rearrangement joins TRBV5-1 to TRBJ2-1; possibly TRBD2 for D (6 bases). Germline V lookup: CDR1 SGHRS, CDR2 YFSETQ. This CDR3 is built from 14 residues. V was clipped by 4 bases and J by 12 bases, with 20 bases between them. CDR3 sequence (DNA): TGCGCCAGCAGCCAGTTCGGGAGTGGAGGTGGGCAGTTCTTC. As protein: CASSQFGSGGGQFF.

A word on this clone: The sample holds other DNA sequences that translate to the same CDR3. The CDR3 is CASSQGRGNSPLHF. The CDR3 DNA reads as TGTGCCAGCAGCCAAGGGAGGGGTAATTCACCCCTCCACTTT. This rearrangement joins TRBV3-1 (or the pseudogene TRBV3-2) to TRBJ1-6; a weak D match, TRBD1 (5 bases). The CDR3 sequence is 14 residues long. CDR1 is LGHDT, CDR2 YNNKEL, per germline (reference sequence). Trimming removed 1 base from V and 6 bases from J, with 7 bases in between.

This sequence joins TRBV11-2 and TRBJ1-2; TRBD1 might be the D (6 bases). The V and J ends lost 0 bases and 3 bases respectively, with 8 bases between them. The germline gives CDR1 SGHAT, CDR2 FQNNGV. The CDR3 is 14 amino acids. CDR3 residues: CASSLDRGDYGYTF. In DNA form, the CDR3 reads TGTGCCAGCAGCTTAGACAGGGGCGACTATGGCTACACCTTC.

The V call is TRBV6-5, the J call TRBJ1-3, with D maybe TRBD1 (5 bases). Deletions cut 7 bases from V and 8 bases from J, with 15 bases between. The CDR3 is 13 residues long. Germline V gives CDR1 MNHEY, CDR2 SVGAGI. The CDR3 is CASIPPGGDTIYF. In nucleotides, the CDR3 is TGTGCCAGCATTCCCCCCGGGGGGGACACCATATATTTT.

The chain carries TRBV5-1 and TRBJ1-1; 10 bases align to TRBD1. Germline loops: CDR1 SGHRS, CDR2 YFSETQ. The junction had 4 bases not matched to a gene; V was cut back by 2 bases and J by 0 bases. This CDR3 contains 16 residues. The CDR3 DNA reads as TGCGCCAGCAGCTTACAGACAGGGGGCATGAACACTGAAGCTTTCTTT. It codes for CASSLQTGGMNTEAFF.

Concerning this clone itself: Different DNA sequences within this sample yield the same CDR3. The chain couples TRBV20-1 to TRBJ1-1; 7 nucleotides agree with TRBD1. V gave up 3 bases and J gave up 1 base; unmatched junction bases: 5. The CDR3 loop spans 14 amino acids. The germline V gene has CDR1 DFQATT and CDR2 SNEGSKA (reference sequence). The DNA for the CDR3 is TGCAGTGCTAGTGCAGGGGGACCGAACACTGAAGCTTTCTTT. Residues: CSASAGGPNTEAFF.

This clone was counted only a few times. The identical CDR3 is also encoded by other nucleotide sequences in the sample. In nucleotides, the CDR3 is TGCGCCAGCAGCCTGGGGAGGGGAGGTGAAAAACTGTTTTTT. Translated: CASSLGRGGEKLFF. The rearrangement joins TRBV5-1 to TRBJ1-4; possible D gene TRBD1, 5 bases. Trimming took off 4 bases at V and 7 bases at J, with 14 bases between the two ends. This CDR3 spans 14 amino acids. CDR1 is SGHRS and CDR2 is YFSETQ in the germline V gene.

The genes are TRBV6-5 and TRBJ1-6, with 10 bases matching TRBD1. Trimming took 4 bases from V and 9 from J; bases not matched to a gene: 3. The length of the CDR3 is 14 residues. CDR1 is MNHEY and CDR2 is SVGAGI in the germline V gene. The CDR3 DNA is TGTGCCAGCAGTTCAGACAGGGGGCTTTCACCCCTCCACTTT. Protein product: CASSSDRGLSPLHF.

V is TRBV19 and J is TRBJ1-2, with 7 bases fitting TRBD1. The CDR3 consists of 13 residues. After removal of 7 bases from V and 6 bases from J, the junction contained 8 bases not matched to a gene. Germline V CDR1 and CDR2: LNHDA, SQIVND (reference sequence). CDR3 in amino acids: CASTRQGKDGYTF. CDR3 bases: TGTGCCAGTACCCGACAGGGTAAGGATGGCTACACCTTC.

Turning to this clone: At one boundary the junction diverges from the germline segment, which might be a read error. The chain is built from TRBV6-9 and TRBJ1-3, with D perhaps TRBD1 (6 bases). The CDR3 runs 11 residues. From germline, CDR1 is MNHGY and CDR2 SVAAGI. The CDR3 loop is CASSYLSRGYF. As DNA, the CDR3 is TGTGCCAGCAGTTATCTGTCCAGGGGATACTTT.

A few counts support this clone. The rearrangement uses TRBV7-9 and TRBJ1-2; D is unresolved. V lost 1 base and J 0 bases, leaving 9 bases between the germline ends. The CDR3 extends over 15 amino acids. Germline CDR1 reads SEHNR; CDR2 reads FQNEAQ (reference sequence). DNA for the CDR3: TGTGCCAGCAGCTTAGACCGAATCTCTAACTATGGCTACACCTTC. It specifies CASSLDRISNYGYTF. The full variable domain, with the rest looked up from reference TRBV7-9 and TRBJ1-2, is DTGVSQNPRHKITKRGQNVTFRCDPISEHNRLYWYRQTLGQGPEFLTYFQNEAQLEKSRLLSDRFSAERPKGSFSTLEIQRTEQGDSAMYLCASSLDRISNYGYTFGSGTRLTVV.

The chain employs TRBV9 and TRBJ2-3; a possible D gene is TRBD1 (6 bases). CDR3 size: 17 residues. CDR1 is SGDLS and CDR2 is YYNGEE in the germline V gene. The V and J ends lost 3 bases and 2 bases respectively, with 19 bases between them. The CDR3 reads CASSAATGATFTDTQYF. DNA for the CDR3: TGTGCCAGCAGCGCAGCGACAGGAGCAACATTCACAGATACGCAGTATTTT.

V is TRBV7-2 and J is TRBJ1-2, with D possibly TRBD1 on 6 matching bases. Germline V gives CDR1 SGHTA, CDR2 FQGNSA. V lost 1 base, J lost 2 bases, and 14 bases lay in between. The CDR3 contains 16 residues. Written as DNA, the CDR3 is TGTGCCAGCAGCTTAGTCGCCGGACAGTACAACTATGGCTACACCTTC. As protein: CASSLVAGQYNYGYTF.

The chain is built from TRBV4-1 and TRBJ1-1; 8 bases are a match to TRBD1. After removal of 3 bases from V and 5 bases from J, the junction contained 5 bases not matched to a gene. The germline CDR1 and CDR2 sequences are MGHRA and YSYEKL. The CDR3 loop spans 14 amino acids. CDR3 protein: CASSHGQGGTEAFF. The CDR3 DNA follows: TGCGCCAGCAGCCACGGACAGGGTGGGACTGAAGCTTTCTTT.

This clone was seen a handful of times. J is TRBJ2-7 and V is TRBV11-2; a weak D match, TRBD2 (6 bases). Germline-derived CDR1 and CDR2 are SGHAT and FQNNGV. Deletions cut 0 bases from V and 0 bases from J, with 15 bases between. CDR3 size: 17 residues. The CDR3 protein is CASSLESGTTSSYEQYF. The CDR3 bases are TGTGCCAGCAGCTTAGAATCCGGGACGACTAGCTCCTACGAGCAGTACTTC.

This rearrangement joins TRBV19 to TRBJ1-3; TRBD1 is a possible D gene (5 bases). The CDR3 consists of 17 residues. The germline CDR1 and CDR2 sequences are LNHDA and SQIVND (reference sequence). V was pared by 6 bases and J by 0 bases, with 18 bases between. Written as DNA, the CDR3 is TGTGCCAGTAGAGATCCCGGGGGGAAAAGCTCTGGAAACACCATATATTTT. Its translation is CASRDPGGKSSGNTIYF.

The genes are TRBV5-1 and TRBJ2-4, with 7 bases aligning to TRBD1. V trimming: 4 bases; J trimming: 4 bases; junction bases outside the gene matches: 5. The CDR3 is made up of 14 amino acids. In germline, CDR1 is SGHRS, CDR2 YFSETQ. The CDR3 reads CASSRDSSKNIQYF. The DNA of the CDR3 is TGCGCCAGCAGCCGGGACAGTTCAAAAAACATTCAGTACTTC.

The gene calls are TRBV6-6 and TRBJ1-1; D is undetermined. The germline CDR1 and CDR2 sequences are MNHNY and SVGAGI (reference sequence). Trimming took off 5 bases at V and 12 bases at J, with 25 bases between the two ends. The CDR3 spans 15 residues. The CDR3: CASSAAGSQQQVTFF. Written as DNA, the CDR3 is TGTGCCAGCAGTGCCGCCGGTTCACAGCAGCAGGTAACTTTCTTT.

In its sample, this clone was seen a few times. The chain combines TRBV2 with TRBJ1-2; TRBD1 might be the D (6 bases). Germline CDR1 and CDR2: SNHLY and FYNNEI. CDR3 size: 13 residues. V was clipped by 2 bases and J by 7 bases, with 11 bases between them. In DNA, the CDR3 is TGTGCCAGCAGTGAACAGGGGAAAGGTGGCTACACCTTC. This translates into CASSEQGKGGYTF.

The gene calls are TRBV18 and TRBJ2-6, with 7 bases that match TRBD1. The CDR3 runs 18 residues. V shed 2 bases and J 4 bases; nucleotides not matched to a gene: 11. The V gene's germline CDR1 is KGHSH and CDR2 LQKENI. The chain's CDR3 is CASSPTLTGTTGANVLTF. CDR3 DNA: TGTGCCAGCTCACCAACTCTGACAGGGACGACAGGGGCCAACGTCCTGACTTTC.